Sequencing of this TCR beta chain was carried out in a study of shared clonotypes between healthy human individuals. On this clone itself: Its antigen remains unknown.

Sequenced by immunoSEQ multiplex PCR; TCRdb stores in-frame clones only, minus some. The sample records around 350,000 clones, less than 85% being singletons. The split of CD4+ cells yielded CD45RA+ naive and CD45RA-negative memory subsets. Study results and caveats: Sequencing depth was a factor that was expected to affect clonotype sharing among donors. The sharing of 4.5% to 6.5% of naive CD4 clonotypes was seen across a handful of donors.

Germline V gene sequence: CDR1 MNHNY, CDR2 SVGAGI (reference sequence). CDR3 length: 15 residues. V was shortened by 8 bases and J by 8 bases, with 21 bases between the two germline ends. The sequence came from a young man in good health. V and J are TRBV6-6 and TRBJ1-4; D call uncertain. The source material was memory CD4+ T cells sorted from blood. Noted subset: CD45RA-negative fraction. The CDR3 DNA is TGTGCCAGCTCTAACGCGGGAGCTGCAGAAGAAAAACTGTTTTTT. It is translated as CASSNAGAAEEKLFF.